The clone carrying this T cell receptor beta chain was detected only once. Antigen specificity is unknown. Peripheral blood came from all dose cohorts at three timepoints. These data originate in a study of OX40 agonist ivuxolimab in advanced cancers. Study-wide context: 30% to 40% of patients had received prior checkpoint inhibitor therapy.

Whole-study results and caveats: On average, a greater number of expanded clones characterised CD8+ T cells relative to CD4+. The authors did not determine the antigen specificity of the expanded peripheral T cells.

Sequencing used immunoSEQ multiplex PCR; TCRdb keeps in-frame clones, though not all of them. In the table there are tens of thousands of clones, around four fifths of which are singletons. The clonotype comes from an adult with an advanced solid tumor such as melanoma, head and neck, liver or kidney cancer. The input for sequencing was CD4+ or CD8+ T cells sorted from blood, taken in a trial of the OX40 agonist ivuxolimab.

The CDR3 region is CASSFGADQNTGELFF. The CDR3, as DNA: TGTGCCAGCAGCTTTGGGGCCGACCAGAACACCGGGGAGCTGTTTTTT. The chain links TRBV7-9 to TRBJ2-2, with a weak D call TRBD1 (5 bases). The germline V gene has CDR1 SEHNR and CDR2 FQNEAQ (reference sequence). The V end lost 3 bases, the J end lost 1 base, and 12 bases lay between the germline ends. The CDR3 sequence is 16 residues long.